The clone carrying this TCR beta chain was observed once. The antigen is unknown. This record belongs to a study of cytomegalovirus exposure and HLA in healthy donors. Study-wide context: Earlier work reported about 110 million unique TCR beta sequences from some 180 million T cells. About 85 million unique TCRs from HLA-typed donors were held in an early release of data.

Study-wide results and caveats: There were three CMV-associated chains whose specificity for CMV antigens was confirmed in vitro.

The CDR3 is 12 residues long. Germline V gene sequence: CDR1 ENHRY, CDR2 SYGVKD. The J segment lost 8 bases and the V segment lost 6 bases, leaving 1 base of the junction unmatched. Vbeta (60) and Jbeta (13) primers were used in the PCR. Original processing notes: A later analysis tallied about 80 million unique TCR beta chains, around 12 million of them shared. Here immunoSEQ multiplex PCR was the method, and the copy in TCRdb shows in-frame clones only, minus some. V and J calls and clone size are as listed in that table; D and trimming were resolved from the DNA. The sample shows about 80,000 clones, about 80% of them seen only once.

The chain uses TRBV10-3 and TRBJ2-2; TRBD2 agrees at 9 bases. This sequence originates from a woman between 50 and 59 years old in good health and CMV-seropositive. Source material: PBMCs. CDR3 DNA sequence: TGTGCCATCAGCCTAGCGGGAGGGGAGCTGTTTTTT. Protein product: CAISLAGGELFF.